The 5 T cell receptor beta chains presented below share a single source sample, sequenced in a study of T cell changes during pregnancy in multiple sclerosis. This table comes from immunoSEQ multiplex PCR, and its TCRdb copy is limited to in-frame clones, with some not included. The sample gives some 76,000 clones, nearly 95% of which show up once; almost 0.3% is in the top ten. Specimen: CD4+ T cells from peripheral blood mononuclear cells, collected after pregnancy. The receptors originated from a female donor with multiple sclerosis, enrolled in a pregnancy study.

This chain links TRBV6-5 with TRBJ2-1; TRBD2 aligns across 15 bases. In germline, CDR1 is MNHEY, CDR2 SVGAGI. This CDR3 is 15 amino acids long. Germline trimming cut 6 bases from V and 10 bases from J; bases unmatched to any gene: 7. The CDR3 bases are TGTGCCAGCAGCTGGACTAGCGGGAGGGCCAACGAGCAGTTCTTC. Its translation: CASSWTSGRANEQFF.

The V call is TRBV5-6, the J call TRBJ2-7, with 9 nucleotides matching TRBD2. Germline lookup yields CDR1 SGHDT and CDR2 YYEEEE. The CDR3 length is 11 residues. The trim removed 4 bases at V and 10 bases at J, leaving 3 bases unmatched. CDR3 residues: CASSPGLAQYF. The DNA of the CDR3 is TGTGCCAGCAGCCCGGGACTAGCTCAGTACTTC.

The V gene is TRBV9, the J gene TRBJ1-2; no firm D call. V lost 0 bases to trimming and J lost 2 bases, with 5 bases between them. Germline CDR1 and CDR2: SGDLS and YYNGEE. CDR3 length: 13 amino acids. The CDR3 loop reads CASSVGENYGYTF. As DNA, the CDR3 is TGTGCCAGCAGCGTAGGGGAGAACTATGGCTACACCTTC.

This clone was recorded only once. J is TRBJ1-1 and V is TRBV5-6; 11 positions match TRBD1. Germline-derived CDR1 and CDR2 are SGHDT and YYEEEE. The CDR3 runs 18 residues. The ends lost 4 bases at V and 0 bases at J; junction bases unmatched: 11. This CDR3 reads CASSALWDRGNMNTEAFF. The CDR3 DNA sequence: TGTGCCAGCAGCGCCCTCTGGGACAGGGGGAATATGAACACTGAAGCTTTCTTT.

The chain is built from TRBV9 and TRBJ1-3, with D unresolved. The CDR3 length is 14 residues. Trimming cost V 0 bases and J 9 bases, with 13 bases left between them. Germline-derived CDR1 and CDR2 are SGDLS and YYNGEE. The CDR3 loop reads CASSVGQEGGTIYF. CDR3 coding DNA: TGTGCCAGCAGCGTAGGGCAAGAAGGAGGCACCATATATTTT.